These T cell receptor beta chains were read from a single sample in a study of T-cell memory formation after mild COVID-19. TCRdb reanalysed the 5' RACE reads using MiXCR and keeps one entry per CDR3 protein. This sample has 400,000 to 500,000 distinct CDR3 sequences, with about 19% found just once. Sequenced material: PBMCs or a T cell subset sorted from them (not recorded which). All receptors come from an adult woman who had mild COVID-19 (a few samples of this study predate the infection). Cell type and time point are not known. CDR3s include the opening cysteine and the closing phenylalanine or tryptophan. Fields, in order: D gene, V gene, CDR3 length, J gene, clone size, CDR3 DNA, CDR3 protein. D genes are given only for firm matches. Clone size appears in some rows only: once, few, many, or a class for an expanded clone.

D: .; V: TRBV19; length: 15; J: TRBJ2-1; size: few; DNA: TGTGCCAGTAGTATGTACGGCAGGGCCTACAATGAGCAGTTCTTC; CDR3: CASSMYGRAYNEQFF
D: .; V: TRBV7-9; length: 12; J: TRBJ2-5; size: .; DNA: TGTGCCAGCAGCCCATCCAGGTTGACCCAGTACTTC; CDR3: CASSPSRLTQYF
D: TRBD1; V: TRBV6-2/TRBV6-3; length: 16; J: TRBJ1-1; size: .; DNA: TGTGCCAGCAGAGATTATTCACAGGGGGGGAACACTGAAGCTTTCTTT; CDR3: CASRDYSQGGNTEAFF
D: TRBD2; V: TRBV6-4; length: 15; J: TRBJ2-1; size: once; DNA: TGTGCCAGCAGTGACGGAGCGGGGTACGGCAATGAGCAGTTCTTC; CDR3: CASSDGAGYGNEQFF
D: .; V: TRBV5-1; length: 13; J: TRBJ1-2; size: few; DNA: TGCGCCAGCAGCTTGGCAGGGGAACGCGGCTACACCTTC; CDR3: CASSLAGERGYTF
D: .; V: TRBV24-1; length: 14; J: TRBJ2-1; size: .; DNA: TGTGCCACCAGCTTCGACGGGACTCTCAATGAGCAGTTCTTC; CDR3: CATSFDGTLNEQFF
D: TRBD1; V: TRBV7-2; length: 16; J: TRBJ2-1; size: .; DNA: TGTGCCAGCACCCCCCCGCGACAGGGCCCTTACAATGAGCAGTTCTTC; CDR3: CASTPPRQGPYNEQFF
D: TRBD1; V: TRBV29-1; length: 15; J: TRBJ2-7; size: .; DNA: TGCAGCGCCCGGGTTAGGGGACAGGTCACCTACGAGCAGTACTTC; CDR3: CSARVRGQVTYEQYF
D: TRBD2; V: TRBV5-1; length: 16; J: TRBJ2-5; size: .; DNA: TGCGCCAGCAGCCCCGCGGCTAGCGGGAGTAGGGAGACCCAGTACTTC; CDR3: CASSPAASGSRETQYF
D: .; V: TRBV4-1; length: 17; J: TRBJ2-1; size: few; DNA: TGCGCCAGCAGCCAAGTCGTGGTGGGGGGGGCCGGTAATGAGCAGTTCTTC; CDR3: CASSQVVVGGAGNEQFF
D: .; V: TRBV7-8; length: 13; J: TRBJ2-2; size: few; DNA: TGTGCCAGCAGCTCCTACGGGGCCGGGGAGCTGTTTTTT; CDR3: CASSSYGAGELFF
D: .; V: TRBV9; length: 14; J: TRBJ2-5; size: .; DNA: TGTGCCAGCAGCGTGAAAGGGGCCGGGGAGACCCAGTACTTC; CDR3: CASSVKGAGETQYF
D: .; V: TRBV12-3/TRBV12-4; length: 15; J: TRBJ2-3; size: .; DNA: TGTGCCAGCAGGCAGGGTCAAGCTAGCACAGATACGCAGTATTTT; CDR3: CASRQGQASTDTQYF
D: .; V: TRBV4-1; length: 14; J: TRBJ2-5; size: .; DNA: TGCGCCAGCAGCCCCATTCAAGGGGAAGAGACCCAGTACTTC; CDR3: CASSPIQGEETQYF
D: .; V: TRBV25-1; length: 11; J: TRBJ1-1; size: .; DNA: TGTGCCACAAGGGTGAACACTGAAGCTTTCTTT; CDR3: CATRVNTEAFF
D: .; V: TRBV20-1; length: 15; J: TRBJ2-7; size: many; DNA: TGCAGTGCTAGAGACGGCGCGGGGGCCCCCTACGAGCAGTACTTC; CDR3: CSARDGAGAPYEQYF
D: TRBD2; V: TRBV4-1; length: 16; J: TRBJ2-3; size: .; DNA: TGCGCCAGCAGCCAATCTAGCGGGGGGAGCACAGATACGCAGTATTTT; CDR3: CASSQSSGGSTDTQYF
D: TRBD2; V: TRBV24-1; length: 19; J: TRBJ2-3; size: .; DNA: TGTGCCACCAGTGACGACGCCGGATTAACTAGCGGGAGAGGGGATACGCAGTATTTT; CDR3: CATSDDAGLTSGRGDTQYF
D: TRBD2; V: TRBV6-2/TRBV6-3; length: 14; J: TRBJ2-7; size: few; DNA: TGTGCCAGCCGGGAGGGGGGGAAATCCTACGAGCAGTACTTC; CDR3: CASREGGKSYEQYF
D: .; V: TRBV29-1; length: 13; J: TRBJ2-7; size: .; DNA: TGCAGCGTTTCCGGGACATCCACCTACGAGCAGTACTTC; CDR3: CSVSGTSTYEQYF
D: .; V: TRBV19; length: 12; J: TRBJ2-3; size: .; DNA: TGTGCCAGTAGTATTAGGACAGATACGCAGTATTTT; CDR3: CASSIRTDTQYF
D: .; V: TRBV1; length: 16; J: TRBJ2-2; size: once; DNA: TGCACCAGCAGCCTGGACGGGCCCACGAACACCGGGGAGCTGTTTTTT; CDR3: CTSSLDGPTNTGELFF
D: TRBD1; V: TRBV5-1; length: 15; J: TRBJ1-2; size: .; DNA: TGCGCCAGCAGTATCGGGACAGGGGGCTTCTATGGCTACACCTTC; CDR3: CASSIGTGGFYGYTF
D: TRBD1; V: TRBV9; length: 14; J: TRBJ1-1; size: .; DNA: TGTGCCAGCAGCGTAGGGGCAGGGGGTATTGAAGCTTTCTTT; CDR3: CASSVGAGGIEAFF
D: .; V: TRBV6-2/TRBV6-3; length: 16; J: TRBJ1-5; size: .; DNA: TGTGCCAGCAGTCCCCCTAATATCGGAGGCAATCAGCCCCAGCATTTT; CDR3: CASSPPNIGGNQPQHF
D: .; V: TRBV7-3; length: 13; J: TRBJ2-3; size: many; DNA: TGTGCCAGCAGCTTCGGACTGGCAGATACGCAGTATTTT; CDR3: CASSFGLADTQYF
D: .; V: TRBV20-1; length: 16; J: TRBJ1-4; size: .; DNA: TGCAGTGCTAGAGATACTCCCACAGGGCGAAATGAAAAACTGTTTTTT; CDR3: CSARDTPTGRNEKLFF
D: .; V: TRBV5-5; length: 15; J: TRBJ2-5; size: few; DNA: TGTGCCAGCAGCTTGCTCGGGAGATTCCAAGAGACCCAGTACTTC; CDR3: CASSLLGRFQETQYF
D: .; V: TRBV14; length: 13; J: TRBJ2-5; size: few; DNA: TGTGCCAGCAGCCAAGCACGCGTGGGGACCCAGTACTTC; CDR3: CASSQARVGTQYF
D: TRBD2; V: TRBV7-9; length: 15; J: TRBJ2-1; size: .; DNA: TGTGCCAGCACCAACCTCGTAGTAGCGGGGGTTTGGCAGTTCTTC; CDR3: CASTNLVVAGVWQFF
D: .; V: TRBV15; length: 15; J: TRBJ2-2; size: few; DNA: TGTGCCACCAGCGTCGGGACTCTGAACACCGGGGAGCTGTTTTTT; CDR3: CATSVGTLNTGELFF
D: TRBD2; V: TRBV9; length: 16; J: TRBJ2-5; size: few; DNA: TGTGCCAGCAGCGTAGGCTTTAGCGGGGGGGCGGAGACCCAGTACTTC; CDR3: CASSVGFSGGAETQYF
D: TRBD1; V: TRBV4-1; length: 15; J: TRBJ2-7; size: few; DNA: TGCGCCAGCAGTCGGACAGGGGGTATGTCCTACGAGCAGTACTTC; CDR3: CASSRTGGMSYEQYF
D: .; V: TRBV7-2; length: 14; J: TRBJ2-3; size: few; DNA: TGTGCCAGCAAACAGGGAGGGGGCACAGATACGCAGTATTTT; CDR3: CASKQGGGTDTQYF
D: .; V: TRBV5-1; length: 15; J: TRBJ1-1; size: few; DNA: TGCGCCAGCAGCTTGGGCCCTAAAGCGAACACTGAAGCTTTCTTT; CDR3: CASSLGPKANTEAFF
D: .; V: TRBV5-1; length: 14; J: TRBJ1-1; size: .; DNA: TGCGCCAGCAGCTTCGGAGGGGAGGGCACTGAAGCTTTCTTT; CDR3: CASSFGGEGTEAFF
D: TRBD1; V: TRBV6-5; length: 15; J: TRBJ2-5; size: .; DNA: TGTGCCAGCACCAGGGCCGGGACAGGGGGCGAGACCCAGTACTTC; CDR3: CASTRAGTGGETQYF
D: .; V: TRBV4-3; length: 18; J: TRBJ1-2; size: few; DNA: TGCGCCAGCAGCCCCCAACCGTTCTGGGTCAGGGATAACTATGGCTACACCTTC; CDR3: CASSPQPFWVRDNYGYTF
D: .; V: TRBV25-1; length: 14; J: TRBJ2-1; size: .; DNA: TGTGCCAGCAGTCGGCTCGGGGGATCCACTGAGCAGTTCTTC; CDR3: CASSRLGGSTEQFF
D: .; V: TRBV12-3/TRBV12-4; length: 13; J: TRBJ1-5; size: .; DNA: TGTGCCAGCAGTTTCATCCGGGACGGGGCCCAGCATTTT; CDR3: CASSFIRDGAQHF
D: .; V: TRBV20-1; length: 15; J: TRBJ1-1; size: few; DNA: TGCAGTGCTAGGGCGGGTGGACACCTGAACACTGAAGCTTTCTTT; CDR3: CSARAGGHLNTEAFF
D: .; V: TRBV25-1; length: 13; J: TRBJ2-1; size: few; DNA: TGTGCCAGCTCTGTGGCAAGCGAGTATGAGCAGTTCTTC; CDR3: CASSVASEYEQFF
D: .; V: TRBV12-3/TRBV12-4; length: 13; J: TRBJ2-7; size: few; DNA: TGTGCCAGCAGTTTAGCGTTTGGATCCGAGCAGTACTTC; CDR3: CASSLAFGSEQYF
D: TRBD2; V: TRBV10-3; length: 15; J: TRBJ2-1; size: .; DNA: TGTGCCATCAAACCGACTAGCGGGGGCTACAATGAGCAGTTCTTC; CDR3: CAIKPTSGGYNEQFF
D: .; V: TRBV19; length: 12; J: TRBJ1-2; size: few; DNA: TGTGCCAGTAGGACCGGCCACTATGGCTACACCTTC; CDR3: CASRTGHYGYTF
D: .; V: TRBV7-3; length: 13; J: TRBJ2-5; size: .; DNA: TGTGCCAGCAGCCCATCGGTCGCGGAGACCCAGTACTTC; CDR3: CASSPSVAETQYF
D: .; V: TRBV9; length: 14; J: TRBJ2-7; size: .; DNA: TGTGCCAGCACCCCGGGGGACTTCATTGGCGAGCAGTACTTC; CDR3: CASTPGDFIGEQYF
D: TRBD2; V: TRBV24-1; length: 16; J: TRBJ2-1; size: .; DNA: TGTGCCACCAGTGATTTCCTAGCGGGAAAGAAATATGAGCAGTTCTTC; CDR3: CATSDFLAGKKYEQFF
D: TRBD2; V: TRBV5-1; length: 16; J: TRBJ2-3; size: .; DNA: TGCGCCAGCAGCTTGGGGGAGGGGATCCCCACAGATACGCAGTATTTT; CDR3: CASSLGEGIPTDTQYF
D: TRBD2; V: TRBV15; length: 16; J: TRBJ2-5; size: .; DNA: TGTGCCACCAGCAGAGCAACTAGCGGGTACCAAGAGACCCAGTACTTC; CDR3: CATSRATSGYQETQYF
D: TRBD1; V: TRBV24-1; length: 15; J: TRBJ2-1; size: few; DNA: TGTGCCACCAGTGATCTTCAGACAGGGGCCAATGAGCAGTTCTTC; CDR3: CATSDLQTGANEQFF
D: TRBD2; V: TRBV5-1; length: 16; J: TRBJ2-1; size: .; DNA: TGCGCCAGCAGCTCGACCGGGACTAGCACCTACAATGAGCAGTTCTTC; CDR3: CASSSTGTSTYNEQFF
D: .; V: TRBV12-3/TRBV12-4; length: 12; J: TRBJ1-3; size: few; DNA: TGTGCCAGCACGGACAGAGGAAACACCATATATTTT; CDR3: CASTDRGNTIYF
D: TRBD2; V: TRBV10-3; length: 16; J: TRBJ2-3; size: .; DNA: TGTGCCATCAGTGAGGAGGTAGCGGGGATCTCAGATACGCAGTATTTT; CDR3: CAISEEVAGISDTQYF